Following are 9 T cell receptor beta chains from one sample sequenced in a study of a mutant IDH1 vaccine in newly diagnosed glioma. Their target antigens are unknown. Generated by immunoSEQ multiplex PCR, the TCRdb table keeps only in-frame clones and is missing some. In the table there are about 60,000 clones, approximately 80% of which are singletons. The time point here: week 11, during vaccination. Each dose of the vaccine consisted of 300 ug of mutant IDH1 20-mer peptide, with topical imiquimod. Sequences were derived from PBMCs, sampled from a glioma patient whose treatment included an IDH1 peptide vaccine. Receptors originate from a man aged 25 to 40 with glioma.

The chain recombines TRBV6-1 with TRBJ2-1; 9 bases are shared with TRBD2. J was trimmed by 7 bases and V by 5 bases; bases with no gene match: 9. This CDR3 has 15 residues. Germline V gene data show CDR1 as MNHNS and CDR2 as SASEGT. This CDR3 reads CASSSYGGGVNEQFF. The CDR3 DNA reads TGTGCCAGCAGTTCTTACGGCGGGGGGGTAAATGAGCAGTTCTTC.

The chain couples TRBV9 to TRBJ2-7; D is unresolved. This CDR3 is built from 17 residues. Trimming removed 1 base from V and 0 bases from J, with 17 bases in between. Germline CDR1 is SGDLS and CDR2 is YYNGEE. CDR3 region: CASSVYPTAANSYEQYF. CDR3 nucleotides: TGTGCCAGCAGCGTATATCCGACGGCCGCTAACTCCTACGAGCAGTACTTC.

J is TRBJ1-2 and V is TRBV7-3, with no clear D. The CDR3 is made up of 13 amino acids. Germline CDR1 SGHTA, CDR2 FQGTGA. The V gene lost 3 bases and the J gene lost 3 bases, with 8 bases spanning the gap. CDR3 DNA: TGTGCCAGCAGCTTTAGGAGTGACTATGGCTACACCTTC. Its translation is CASSFRSDYGYTF.

This sequence joins TRBV10-1 and TRBJ2-1, with 7 bases identical to TRBD1. Unmatched junction bases numbered 10, after V lost 2 bases and J lost 12 bases. Germline V lookup: CDR1 WNHNN, CDR2 SYGVQD (reference sequence). This CDR3 region has 14 residues. This CDR3 reads CASSEKGARVGQFF. The CDR3 bases are TGCGCCAGCAGTGAGAAGGGGGCGCGGGTAGGGCAGTTCTTC.

The gene calls are TRBV19 and TRBJ2-1; no firm D call. This CDR3 spans 11 amino acids. Trimming stripped 3 bases from V and 13 bases from J, with 10 bases between. Per germline, CDR1 LNHDA and CDR2 SQIVND (reference sequence). The CDR3 DNA sequence: TGTGCCAGTAGTATGAGCCGGCTTCAGTTCTTC. Translating gives CASSMSRLQFF.

The J gene is TRBJ2-3, the V gene TRBV7-2, with 7 bases that match TRBD2. The length of the CDR3 is 15 residues. Losses at the gene ends were 5 bases for V and 6 bases for J; bases not matched to a gene: 11. CDR1 SGHTA and CDR2 FQGNSA come from the germline V gene. Here the CDR3 DNA reads TGTGCCAGCAGCACCAGCGGGGCTGGGGTGGATACGCAGTATTTT. It specifies CASSTSGAGVDTQYF.

This clone has just one count. The chain uses TRBV4-3 and TRBJ1-6; D is undetermined. Germline values: CDR1 LGHNA, CDR2 YSLEER. There are 15 residues in the CDR3. The germline V and J ends were trimmed by 5 bases and 6 bases, with 14 bases remaining between them. The CDR3 region has the DNA TGCGCCAGCAGCTACCAGAGGACGGGTAATTCACCCCTCCACTTT. It encodes CASSYQRTGNSPLHF.

The chain couples TRBV5-1 to TRBJ2-7; D not resolved. Germline-derived CDR1 and CDR2 are SGHRS and YFSETQ. The CDR3 is 13 amino acids. Trimming stripped 4 bases from V and 3 bases from J, with 11 bases between. CDR3 residues: CASSPGVGYEQYF. The CDR3 DNA follows: TGCGCCAGCAGCCCTGGAGTGGGCTACGAGCAGTACTTC. Supplemented by reference TRBV5-1 and TRBJ2-7, the full variable domain reads KAGVTQTPRYLIKTRGQQVTLSCSPISGHRSVSWYQQTPGQGLQFLFEYFSETQRNKGNFPGRFSGRQFSNSRSEMNVSTLELGDSALYLCASSPGVGYEQYFGPGTRLTVT.

The chain is built from TRBV2 and TRBJ1-6; 7 nucleotides line up with TRBD1. Germline V gene sequence: CDR1 SNHLY, CDR2 FYNNEI. The CDR3 covers 13 residues. V was pared by 7 bases and J by 8 bases, with 5 bases of the junction left unmatched. The CDR3 here is CASKTGRHSPLHF. The CDR3 DNA is TGTGCCAGCAAGACAGGGAGGCATTCACCCCTCCACTTT. The full variable domain, with the rest looked up from reference TRBV2 and TRBJ1-6, is EPEVTQTPSHQVTQMGQEVILRCVPISNHLYFYWYRQILGQKVEFLVSFYNNEISEKSEIFDDQFSVERPDGSNFTLKIRSTKLEDSAMYFCASKTGRHSPLHFGNGTRLTVT.